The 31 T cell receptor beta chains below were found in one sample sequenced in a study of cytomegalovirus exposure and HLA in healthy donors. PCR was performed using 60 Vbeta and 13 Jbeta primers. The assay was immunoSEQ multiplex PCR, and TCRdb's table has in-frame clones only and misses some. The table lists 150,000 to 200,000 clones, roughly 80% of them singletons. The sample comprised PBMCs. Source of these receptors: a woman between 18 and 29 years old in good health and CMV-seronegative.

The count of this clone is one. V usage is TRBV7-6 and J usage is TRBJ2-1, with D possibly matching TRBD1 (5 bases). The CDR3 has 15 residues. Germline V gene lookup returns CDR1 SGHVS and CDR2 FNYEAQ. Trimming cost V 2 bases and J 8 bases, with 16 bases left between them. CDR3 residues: CASSLMAGYFDEQFF. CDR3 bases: TGTGCCAGCAGCTTAATGGCAGGGTATTTCGATGAGCAGTTCTTC.

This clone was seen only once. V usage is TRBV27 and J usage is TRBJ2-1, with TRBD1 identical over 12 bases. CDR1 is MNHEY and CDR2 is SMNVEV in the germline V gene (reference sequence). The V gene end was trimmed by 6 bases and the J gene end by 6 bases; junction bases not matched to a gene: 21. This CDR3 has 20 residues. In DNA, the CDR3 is TGTGCCAGCAGCGCCCGACCCGGGACAGGGGGCCCTAGCGCGCGCAATGAGCAGTTCTTC. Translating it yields CASSARPGTGGPSARNEQFF.

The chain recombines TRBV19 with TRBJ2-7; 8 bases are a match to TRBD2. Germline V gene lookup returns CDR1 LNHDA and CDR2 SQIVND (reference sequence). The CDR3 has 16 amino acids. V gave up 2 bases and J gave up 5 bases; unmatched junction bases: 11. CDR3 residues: CASSITGGASVDEQYF. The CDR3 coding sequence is TGTGCCAGTAGTATAACGGGGGGGGCTAGCGTTGACGAGCAGTACTTC.

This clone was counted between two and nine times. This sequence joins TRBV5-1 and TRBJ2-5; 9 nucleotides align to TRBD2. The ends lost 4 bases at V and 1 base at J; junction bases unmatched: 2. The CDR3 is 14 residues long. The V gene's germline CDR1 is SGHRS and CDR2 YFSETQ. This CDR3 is CASSLAGPQETQYF. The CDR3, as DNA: TGCGCCAGCAGCCTAGCGGGACCCCAAGAGACCCAGTACTTC.

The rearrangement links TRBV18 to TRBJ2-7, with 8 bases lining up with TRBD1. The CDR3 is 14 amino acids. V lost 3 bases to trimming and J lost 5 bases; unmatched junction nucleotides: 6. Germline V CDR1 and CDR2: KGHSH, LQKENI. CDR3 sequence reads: CASSPPTGENEQYV. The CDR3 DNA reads TGTGCCAGCTCACCCCCGACAGGGGAGAACGAGCAGTACGTC.

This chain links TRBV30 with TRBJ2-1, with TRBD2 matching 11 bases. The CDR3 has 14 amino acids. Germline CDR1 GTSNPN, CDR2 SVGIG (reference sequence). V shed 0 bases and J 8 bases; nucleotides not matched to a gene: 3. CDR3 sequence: CAWSVTSGSYEQFF. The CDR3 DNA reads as TGTGCCTGGAGTGTCACTAGCGGGAGCTATGAGCAGTTCTTC.

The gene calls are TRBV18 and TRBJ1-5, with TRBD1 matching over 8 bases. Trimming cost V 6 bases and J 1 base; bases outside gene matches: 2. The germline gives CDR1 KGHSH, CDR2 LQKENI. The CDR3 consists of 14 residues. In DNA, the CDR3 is TGTGCCAGCTCTGGACAGGGAAGCAATCAGCCCCAGCATTTT. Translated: CASSGQGSNQPQHF.

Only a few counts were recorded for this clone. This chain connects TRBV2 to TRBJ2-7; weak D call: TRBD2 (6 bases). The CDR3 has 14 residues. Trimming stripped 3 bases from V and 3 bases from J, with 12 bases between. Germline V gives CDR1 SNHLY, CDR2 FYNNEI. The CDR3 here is CASSEEGLGYEQYF. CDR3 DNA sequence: TGTGCCAGCAGTGAGGAGGGTCTCGGCTACGAGCAGTACTTC.

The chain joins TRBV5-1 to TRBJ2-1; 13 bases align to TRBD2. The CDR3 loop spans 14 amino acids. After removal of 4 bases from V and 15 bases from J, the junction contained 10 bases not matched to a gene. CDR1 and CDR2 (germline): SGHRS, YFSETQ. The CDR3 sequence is CASSTDRTSGSSFF. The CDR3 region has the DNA TGCGCCAGCAGCACCGACCGGACTAGCGGGAGTTCGTTCTTC.

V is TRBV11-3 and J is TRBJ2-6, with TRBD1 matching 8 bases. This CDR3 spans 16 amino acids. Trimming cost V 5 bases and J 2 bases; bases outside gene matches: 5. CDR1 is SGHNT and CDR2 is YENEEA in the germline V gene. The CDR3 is CASSTDRVAGANVLTF. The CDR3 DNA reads TGTGCCAGCAGCACGGACAGGGTCGCTGGGGCCAACGTCCTGACTTTC.

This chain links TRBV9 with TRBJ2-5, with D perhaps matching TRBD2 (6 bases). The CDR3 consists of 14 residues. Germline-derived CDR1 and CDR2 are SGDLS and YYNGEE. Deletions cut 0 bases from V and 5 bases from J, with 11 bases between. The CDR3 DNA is TGTGCCAGCAGCGTAGACCCGGAGGGGGAGACCCAGTACTTC. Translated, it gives CASSVDPEGETQYF.

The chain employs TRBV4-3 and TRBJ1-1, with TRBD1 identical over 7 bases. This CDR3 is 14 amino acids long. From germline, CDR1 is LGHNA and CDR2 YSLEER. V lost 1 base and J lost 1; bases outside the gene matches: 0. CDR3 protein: CASSQGDRNTEAFF. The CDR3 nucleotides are TGCGCCAGCAGCCAAGGGGACAGGAACACTGAAGCTTTCTTT.

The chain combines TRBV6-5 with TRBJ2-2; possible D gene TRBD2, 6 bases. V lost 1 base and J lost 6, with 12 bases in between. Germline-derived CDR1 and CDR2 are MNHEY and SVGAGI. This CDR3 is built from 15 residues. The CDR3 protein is CASSYYGSGAGELFF. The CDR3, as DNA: TGTGCCAGCAGTTACTACGGGAGTGGGGCCGGGGAGCTGTTTTTT.

The CDR3 loop reads CASSPSSGGDYGYTF. The CDR3, as DNA: TGCGCCAGCAGCCCTTCCTCAGGGGGCGACTATGGCTACACCTTC. The rearrangement uses TRBV4-3 and TRBJ1-2; 8 bases agree with TRBD1. Germline values: CDR1 LGHNA, CDR2 YSLEER. The CDR3 covers 15 residues. Trimming at V came to 4 bases and at J to 3 bases, leaving 7 bases not matched to a gene.

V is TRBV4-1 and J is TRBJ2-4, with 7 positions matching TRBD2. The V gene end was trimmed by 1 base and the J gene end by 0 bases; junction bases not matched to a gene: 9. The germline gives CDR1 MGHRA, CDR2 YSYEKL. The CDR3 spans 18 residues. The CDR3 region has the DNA TGCGCCAGCAGCCAAGGTCGGTCTAGCGGCCTAGCCAAAAACATTCAGTACTTC. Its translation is CASSQGRSSGLAKNIQYF.

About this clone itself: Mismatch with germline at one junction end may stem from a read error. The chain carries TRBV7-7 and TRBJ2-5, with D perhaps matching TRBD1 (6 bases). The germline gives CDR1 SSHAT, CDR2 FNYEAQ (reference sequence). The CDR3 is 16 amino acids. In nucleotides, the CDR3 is TGTGCTAGCAGCTTAGGGGCAGGGGTATCGGGGGAGACCCAGTACTTC. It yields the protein CASSLGAGVSGETQYF.

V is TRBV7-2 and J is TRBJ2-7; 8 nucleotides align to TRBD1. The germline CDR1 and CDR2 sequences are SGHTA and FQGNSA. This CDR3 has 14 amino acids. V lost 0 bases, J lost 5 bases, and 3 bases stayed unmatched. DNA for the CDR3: TGTGCCAGCAGCTTAGCGCGACAGGGGAACGAGCAGTACTTC. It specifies CASSLARQGNEQYF.

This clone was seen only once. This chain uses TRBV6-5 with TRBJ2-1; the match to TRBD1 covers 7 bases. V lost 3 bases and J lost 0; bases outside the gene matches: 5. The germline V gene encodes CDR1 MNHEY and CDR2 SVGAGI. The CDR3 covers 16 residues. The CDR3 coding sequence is TGTGCCAGCAGTTATATAGCAGGGGGCTCCTACAATGAGCAGTTCTTC. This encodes CASSYIAGGSYNEQFF.

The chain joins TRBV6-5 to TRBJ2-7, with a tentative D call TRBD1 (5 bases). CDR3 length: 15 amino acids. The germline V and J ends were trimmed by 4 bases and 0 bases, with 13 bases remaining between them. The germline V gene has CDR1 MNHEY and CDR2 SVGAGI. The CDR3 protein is CASSLTELSSYEQYF. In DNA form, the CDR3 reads TGTGCCAGCAGTTTGACAGAATTGTCCTCCTACGAGCAGTACTTC.

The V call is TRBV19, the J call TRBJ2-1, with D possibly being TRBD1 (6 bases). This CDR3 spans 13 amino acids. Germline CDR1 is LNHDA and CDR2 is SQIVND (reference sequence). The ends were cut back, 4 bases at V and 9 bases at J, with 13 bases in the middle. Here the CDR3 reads CASSTTIGGEQFF. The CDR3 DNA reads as TGTGCCAGTAGTACAACTATAGGGGGTGAGCAGTTCTTC.

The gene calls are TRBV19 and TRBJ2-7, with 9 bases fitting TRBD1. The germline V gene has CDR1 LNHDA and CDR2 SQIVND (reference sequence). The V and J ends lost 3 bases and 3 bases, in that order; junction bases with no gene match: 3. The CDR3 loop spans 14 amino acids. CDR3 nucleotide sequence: TGTGCCAGTAGTATTGGGACAGGGAGCTACGAGCAGTACTTC. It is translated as CASSIGTGSYEQYF.

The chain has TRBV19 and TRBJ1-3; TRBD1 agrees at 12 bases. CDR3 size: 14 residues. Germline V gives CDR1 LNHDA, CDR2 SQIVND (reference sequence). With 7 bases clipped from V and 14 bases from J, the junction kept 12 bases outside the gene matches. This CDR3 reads CASTSGTGGWPVYF. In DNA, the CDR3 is TGTGCCAGTACCTCCGGGACAGGGGGCTGGCCTGTATATTTT.

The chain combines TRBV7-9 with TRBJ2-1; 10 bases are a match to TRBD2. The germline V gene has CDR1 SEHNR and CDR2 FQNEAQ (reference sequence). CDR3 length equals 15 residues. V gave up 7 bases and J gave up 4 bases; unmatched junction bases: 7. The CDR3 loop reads CASTLGTSAYNEQFF. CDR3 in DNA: TGTGCCAGCACTCTTGGGACTAGCGCATACAATGAGCAGTTCTTC.

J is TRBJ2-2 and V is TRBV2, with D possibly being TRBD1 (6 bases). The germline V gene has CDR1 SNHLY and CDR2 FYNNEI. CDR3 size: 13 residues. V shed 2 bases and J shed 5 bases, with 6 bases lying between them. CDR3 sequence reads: CASSEQGTGELFF. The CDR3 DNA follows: TGTGCCAGCAGTGAACAGGGGACCGGGGAGCTGTTTTTT.

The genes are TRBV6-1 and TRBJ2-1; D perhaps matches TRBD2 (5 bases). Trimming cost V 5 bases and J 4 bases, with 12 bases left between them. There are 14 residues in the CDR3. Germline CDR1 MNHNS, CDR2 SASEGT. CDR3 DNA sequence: TGTGCCAGCAGTTATGGAGCGGATTACAATGAGCAGTTCTTC. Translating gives CASSYGADYNEQFF.

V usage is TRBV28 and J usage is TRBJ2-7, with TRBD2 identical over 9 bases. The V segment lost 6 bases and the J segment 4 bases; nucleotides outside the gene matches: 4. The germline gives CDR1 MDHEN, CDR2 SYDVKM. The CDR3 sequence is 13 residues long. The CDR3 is CASRSGRRYEQYF. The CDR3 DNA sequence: TGTGCCAGCAGAAGCGGGAGGCGATACGAGCAGTACTTC.

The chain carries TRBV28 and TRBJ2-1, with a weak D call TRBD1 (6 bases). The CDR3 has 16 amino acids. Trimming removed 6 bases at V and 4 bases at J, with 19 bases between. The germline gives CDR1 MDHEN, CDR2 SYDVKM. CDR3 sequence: CASSSPGTRGYNEQFF. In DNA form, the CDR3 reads TGTGCCAGCAGCTCCCCCGGGACACGGGGATACAATGAGCAGTTCTTC.

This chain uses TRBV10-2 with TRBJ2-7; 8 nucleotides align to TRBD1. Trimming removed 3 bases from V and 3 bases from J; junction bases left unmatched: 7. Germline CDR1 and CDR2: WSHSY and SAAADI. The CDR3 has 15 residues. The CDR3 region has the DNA TGCGCCAGCAGTGATCTACCGACAGGGGTCTACGAGCAGTACTTC. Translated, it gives CASSDLPTGVYEQYF.

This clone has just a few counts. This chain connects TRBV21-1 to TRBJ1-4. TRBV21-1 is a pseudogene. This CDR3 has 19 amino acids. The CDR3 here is CASSNQGVAVAGANEKLFF. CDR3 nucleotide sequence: TGTGCCAGCAGCAATCAGGGTGTAGCTGTGGCGGGAGCGAATGAAAAACTGTTTTTT.

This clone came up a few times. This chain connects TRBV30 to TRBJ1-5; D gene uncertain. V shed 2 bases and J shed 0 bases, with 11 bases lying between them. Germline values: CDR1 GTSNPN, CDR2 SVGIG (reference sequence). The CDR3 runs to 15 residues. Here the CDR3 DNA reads TGTGCCTGGAGTCGAGTCGTCGATAGCAATCAGCCCCAGCATTTT. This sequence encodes CAWSRVVDSNQPQHF.

The CDR3, as DNA: TGTGCCAGTAGTATGGGGCAGCTTAGCAATCAGCCCCAGCATTTT. As protein: CASSMGQLSNQPQHF. The chain joins TRBV19 to TRBJ1-5; D perhaps matches TRBD1 (5 bases). The CDR3 sequence is 15 residues long. Germline loops: CDR1 LNHDA, CDR2 SQIVND (reference sequence). Deletions cut 3 bases from V and 0 bases from J, with 9 bases between.